This T cell receptor beta chain was sequenced during a study of OX40 agonist ivuxolimab in advanced cancers. Only in-frame clones appear in the TCRdb table, and some are missing; sequencing was by immunoSEQ multiplex PCR. The table records 70,000 to 95,000 clones, 92% of them present only once. The sequence was obtained from an adult with an advanced solid tumor such as melanoma, head and neck, liver or kidney cancer. Sequencing used CD4+ or CD8+ T cells sorted from blood, obtained in a trial of the OX40 agonist ivuxolimab.

This CDR3 is CASSPLSGSIENEQFF. The CDR3 nucleotides are TGTGCCAGCTCACCCCTAAGCGGGAGTATTGAGAATGAGCAGTTCTTC. The V and J genes are TRBV18 and TRBJ2-1, with 8 nucleotides matching TRBD2. CDR1 KGHSH and CDR2 LQKENI come from the germline V gene. There are 16 residues in the CDR3. With 3 bases clipped from V and 7 bases from J, the junction kept 11 bases outside the gene matches.